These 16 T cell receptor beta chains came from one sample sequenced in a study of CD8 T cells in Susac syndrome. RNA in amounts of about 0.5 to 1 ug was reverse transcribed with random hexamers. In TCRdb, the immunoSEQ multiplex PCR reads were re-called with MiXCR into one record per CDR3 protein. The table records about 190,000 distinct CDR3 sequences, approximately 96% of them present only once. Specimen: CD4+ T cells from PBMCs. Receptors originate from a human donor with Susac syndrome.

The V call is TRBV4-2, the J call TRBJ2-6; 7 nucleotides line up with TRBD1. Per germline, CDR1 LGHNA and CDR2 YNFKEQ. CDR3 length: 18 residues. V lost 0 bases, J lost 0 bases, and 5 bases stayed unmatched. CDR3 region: CASSQDRDSLSGANVLTF. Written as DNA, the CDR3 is TGTGCCAGCAGCCAAGACCGGGACAGCCTCTCTGGGGCCAACGTCCTGACTTTC.

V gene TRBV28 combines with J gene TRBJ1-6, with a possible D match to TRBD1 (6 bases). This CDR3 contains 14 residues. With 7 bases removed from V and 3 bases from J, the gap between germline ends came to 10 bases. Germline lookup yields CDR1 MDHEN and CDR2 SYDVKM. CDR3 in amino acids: CASNRDIYNSPLHF. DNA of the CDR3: TGTGCCAGCAACAGGGACATCTATAATTCACCCCTCCACTTT.

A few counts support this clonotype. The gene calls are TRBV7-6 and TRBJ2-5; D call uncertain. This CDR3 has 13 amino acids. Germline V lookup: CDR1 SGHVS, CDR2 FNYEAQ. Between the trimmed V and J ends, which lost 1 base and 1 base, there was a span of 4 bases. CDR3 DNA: TGTGCCAGCAGCTTAGGAGTCCAAGAGACCCAGTACTTC. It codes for CASSLGVQETQYF. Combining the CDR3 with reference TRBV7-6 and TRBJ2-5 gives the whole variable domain GAGVSQSPRYKVTKRGQDVALRCDPISGHVSLYWYRQALGQGPEFLTYFNYEAQQDKSGLPNDRFSAERPEGSISTLTIQRTEQRDSAMYRCASSLGVQETQYFGPGTRLLVL.

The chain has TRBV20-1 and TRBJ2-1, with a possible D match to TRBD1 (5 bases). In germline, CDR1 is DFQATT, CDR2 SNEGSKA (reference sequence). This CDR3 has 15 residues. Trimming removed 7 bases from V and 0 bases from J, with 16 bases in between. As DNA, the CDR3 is TGCAGTGTTCCCTCACAGGCGAGCTCCTACAATGAGCAGTTCTTC. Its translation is CSVPSQASSYNEQFF.

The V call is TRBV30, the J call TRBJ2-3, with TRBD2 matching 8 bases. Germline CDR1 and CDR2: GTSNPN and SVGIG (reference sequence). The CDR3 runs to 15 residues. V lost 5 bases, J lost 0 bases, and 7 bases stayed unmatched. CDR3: CAWGRLASSTDTQYF. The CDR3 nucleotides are TGTGCCTGGGGGCGACTAGCGTCTAGCACAGATACGCAGTATTTT.

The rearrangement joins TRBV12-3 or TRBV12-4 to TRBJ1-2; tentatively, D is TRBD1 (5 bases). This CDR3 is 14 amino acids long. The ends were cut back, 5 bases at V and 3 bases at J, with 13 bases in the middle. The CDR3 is CASSQGSTHYGYTF. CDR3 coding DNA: TGTGCCAGCAGTCAGGGATCTACCCACTATGGCTACACCTTC.

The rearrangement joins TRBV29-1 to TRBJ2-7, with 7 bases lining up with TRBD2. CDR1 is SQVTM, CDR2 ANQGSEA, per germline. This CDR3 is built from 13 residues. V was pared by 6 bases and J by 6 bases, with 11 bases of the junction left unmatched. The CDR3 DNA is TGCAGCGTCACTATGGGGGGGGAAGGCGAGCAGTACTTC. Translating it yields CSVTMGGEGEQYF.

CDR3 coding DNA: TGTGCCAGTAGTATCAGGGGAACGGGAGCTTTCTTT. It specifies CASSIRGTGAFF. The gene calls are TRBV19 and TRBJ1-1; tentative D call: TRBD1 (6 bases). Trimming shortened V by 3 bases and J by 10 bases, and 12 bases separated the two germline ends. The germline CDR1 and CDR2 sequences are LNHDA and SQIVND (reference sequence). The CDR3 totals 12 residues.

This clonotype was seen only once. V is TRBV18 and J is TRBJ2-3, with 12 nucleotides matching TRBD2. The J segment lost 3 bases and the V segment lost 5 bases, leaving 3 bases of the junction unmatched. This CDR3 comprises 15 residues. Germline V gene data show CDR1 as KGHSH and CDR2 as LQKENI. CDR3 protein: CASSSTSGGTDTQYF. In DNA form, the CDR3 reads TGTGCCAGCTCATCAACTAGCGGGGGGACAGATACGCAGTATTTT.

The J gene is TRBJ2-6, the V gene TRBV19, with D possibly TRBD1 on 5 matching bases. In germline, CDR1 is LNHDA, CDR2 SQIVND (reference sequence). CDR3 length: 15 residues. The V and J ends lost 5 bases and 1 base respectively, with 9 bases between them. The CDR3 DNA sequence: TGTGCCAGTAGTGTCCAGGGTTCTGGGGCCAACGTCCTGACTTTC. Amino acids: CASSVQGSGANVLTF.

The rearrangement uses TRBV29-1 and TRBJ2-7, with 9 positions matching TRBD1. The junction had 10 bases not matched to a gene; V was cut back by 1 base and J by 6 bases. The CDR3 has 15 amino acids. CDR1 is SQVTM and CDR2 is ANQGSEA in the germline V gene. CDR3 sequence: CSVEGRRGQGLEQYF. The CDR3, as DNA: TGCAGCGTTGAAGGACGACGAGGACAGGGGCTCGAGCAGTACTTC.

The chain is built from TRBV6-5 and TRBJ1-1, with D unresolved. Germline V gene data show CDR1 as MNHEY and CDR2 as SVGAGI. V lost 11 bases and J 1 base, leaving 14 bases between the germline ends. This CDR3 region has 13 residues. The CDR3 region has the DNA TGTGCCGTAATAAGTAGAAGGAACACTGAAGCTTTCTTT. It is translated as CAVISRRNTEAFF.

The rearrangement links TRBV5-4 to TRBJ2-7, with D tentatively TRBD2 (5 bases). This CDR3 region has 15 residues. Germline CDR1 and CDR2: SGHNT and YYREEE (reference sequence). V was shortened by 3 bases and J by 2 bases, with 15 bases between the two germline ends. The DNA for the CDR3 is TGTGCCAGCAGCTCTACGGGTAGCGCCACCTACGAGCAGTACTTC. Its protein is CASSSTGSATYEQYF. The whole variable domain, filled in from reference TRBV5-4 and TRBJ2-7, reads ETGVTQSPTHLIKTRGQQVTLRCSSQSGHNTVSWYQQALGQGPQFIFQYYREEENGRGNFPPRFSGLQFPNYSSELNVNALELDDSALYLCASSSTGSATYEQYFGPGTRLTVT.

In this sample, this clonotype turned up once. The CDR3 spells CASDRLGIASNEQFF. For the CDR3, the DNA is TGTGCCAGCGACAGACTAGGCATCGCATCCAATGAGCAGTTCTTC. The rearrangement joins TRBV6-2 or TRBV6-3 to TRBJ2-1, with D tentatively TRBD2 (6 bases). This CDR3 region has 15 residues. CDR1 is MNHEY, CDR2 SVGEGT, per germline. Trimming left V 8 bases short and J 6 bases short, with 20 bases between.

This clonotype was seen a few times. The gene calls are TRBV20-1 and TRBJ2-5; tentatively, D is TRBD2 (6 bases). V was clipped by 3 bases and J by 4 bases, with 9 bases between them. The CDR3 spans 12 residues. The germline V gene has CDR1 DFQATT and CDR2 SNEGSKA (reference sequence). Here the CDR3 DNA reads TGCAGTGCTAGGGTGGGAGGAGAGACCCAGTACTTC. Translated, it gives CSARVGGETQYF.

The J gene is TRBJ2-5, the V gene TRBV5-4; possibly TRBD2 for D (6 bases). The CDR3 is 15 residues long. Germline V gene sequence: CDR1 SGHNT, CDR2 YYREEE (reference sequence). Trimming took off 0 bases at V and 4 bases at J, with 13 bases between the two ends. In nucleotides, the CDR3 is TGTGCCAGCAGCTTGGTGTCGACTAGTCGAGAGACCCAGTACTTC. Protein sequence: CASSLVSTSRETQYF.